This section outlines one T cell receptor (beta chain) sequence together with its context. Once extracted for a subset, genomic DNA was divided evenly among several immunoSEQ plates. Only in-frame clones appear in the TCRdb table, and some are missing; sequencing was by immunoSEQ multiplex PCR. The table includes 2 million to 2.5 million clones, approximately 93% detected once. This entry belongs to a study of shared clonotypes between healthy human individuals. The CDR3 has 15 residues. CDR1 is SGDLS, CDR2 YYNGEE, per germline. V shed 3 bases and J 6 bases; nucleotides not matched to a gene: 6. The chain recombines TRBV9 with TRBJ2-7, with 13 bases that match TRBD2. This receptor was taken from a man aged 18 to 35 in good health. Some clones in this sample may be carry-over from other donors' samples. The material sequenced was naive CD4+ T cells from PBMCs. The subset is: CD45RA+ positively selected. CDR3 in DNA: TGTGCCAGCAGCGCCGGACTAGCGGGAGCGAGCGAGCAGTACTTC. Amino acids: CASSAGLAGASEQYF.